Each of the 17 T cell receptor beta chains below was sequenced from the same sample in a study of blood T cells in healthy people across ages. Primed by a sample-barcoded 5' primer and a J-beta primer mix, a second PCR proceeded for roughly 7 to 11 cycles. TCRdb processed the 5' RACE reads anew with MiXCR; each CDR3 protein has one entry. The table lists roughly 800,000 distinct CDR3 sequences, approximately 35% of them singletons. Sequencing was performed on blood. Receptors were obtained from a young man in good health.

This clonotype was detected many times. The V gene is TRBV12-3 or TRBV12-4, the J gene TRBJ2-3; D is uncertain. CDR3 length equals 13 residues. The germline V and J ends were trimmed by 3 bases and 2 bases, with 6 bases remaining between them. The CDR3 region is CASSFGVTDTQYF. The CDR3 DNA follows: TGTGCCAGCAGTTTTGGAGTCACAGATACGCAGTATTTT.

A note on this clonotype: The junction departs from germline at one end; a sequencing error may be responsible. This chain connects TRBV3-1 to TRBJ2-5, with D maybe TRBD2 (6 bases). TRBJ2-7 explains the end of the DNA better; the J call may be wrong. The CDR3 totals 12 residues. Germline V gene lookup returns CDR1 LGHDT and CDR2 YNNKEL (reference sequence). The DNA of the CDR3 is TGTGTCAGCAGCCGAGGAGGGTACGAGCAGTACTTC. Translation gives CVSSRGGYEQYF.

The table lists this clonotype with a count of one. CDR3 nucleotide sequence: TGTGCCAGCAGCACCTCAGACAGGGTGAACACTGAAGCTTTCTTT. Protein product: CASSTSDRVNTEAFF. The rearrangement joins TRBV7-9 to TRBJ1-1; 7 bases are shared with TRBD1. The length of the CDR3 is 15 residues. CDR1 is SEHNR, CDR2 FQNEAQ, per germline (reference sequence). With V trimmed by 5 bases and J by 0 bases, 6 bases remained unmatched.

The chain is built from TRBV20-1 and TRBJ2-2, with D perhaps being TRBD1 or TRBD2 (6 bases each). This CDR3 spans 15 amino acids. Germline assignment: CDR1 DFQATT and CDR2 SNEGSKA (reference sequence). V lost 1 base and J 3 bases, leaving 12 bases between the germline ends. DNA for the CDR3: TGCAGTGCTAGAGTGGAGGGGGATCACACCGGGGAGCTGTTTTTT. Protein: CSARVEGDHTGELFF.

This clonotype was seen repeatedly, ten times or more. In DNA, the CDR3 is TGTGCCAGCAGCCCCTCGGGAGGGGCTACAGATACGCAGTATTTT. Translation: CASSPSGGATDTQYF. The gene calls are TRBV9 and TRBJ2-3, with TRBD2 matching over 8 bases. Germline V gene data show CDR1 as SGDLS and CDR2 as YYNGEE. The CDR3 runs to 15 residues. Trimming took 4 bases from V and 3 from J; bases not matched to a gene: 7.

This clonotype was seen at least ten times. V gene TRBV14 combines with J gene TRBJ2-5, with no clear D. CDR1 and CDR2 from the germline V gene are SGHDN and FVKESK. Trimming cost V 4 bases and J 4 bases, with 7 bases left between them. The CDR3 is made up of 12 amino acids. CDR3 residues: CASSPYRETQYF. The CDR3 bases are TGTGCCAGCAGCCCCTATCGAGAGACCCAGTACTTC.

V usage is TRBV21-1 and J usage is TRBJ1-1; TRBD1 is taken as the D call from the table, unchecked against the DNA. TRBV21-1 is labeled a pseudogene. The CDR3 runs to 15 residues. The CDR3 DNA is TGTGCCAGCAGCAACCCCGGGACAGGGCCGCCAGAAGCTTTCTTT. Encoded protein: CASSNPGTGPPEAFF.

The chain couples TRBV4-3 to TRBJ1-3; D possibly corresponds to TRBD1 (5 bases). The V gene lost 0 bases and the J gene lost 7 bases, with 16 bases spanning the gap. CDR1 and CDR2 (germline): LGHNA, YSLEER. The CDR3 loop spans 16 amino acids. The CDR3 nucleotides are TGCGCCAGCAGCCAAGATGTTGGGGCCTCCGTCAACACCATATATTTT. It translates to CASSQDVGASVNTIYF.

In the case of this clonotype: A read error may explain this, as a much larger clone is one base away. The chain recombines TRBV29-1 with TRBJ2-3; 10 bases line up with TRBD2. CDR1 is SQVTM, CDR2 ANQGSEA, per germline. CDR3 length: 15 amino acids. With V trimmed by 7 bases and J by 8 bases, 15 bases remained unmatched. The DNA of the CDR3 is TGCAGCGGCCGAACTAGCGGGGAGATGGTGCCTACGCAGTATTTT. Residues: CSGRTSGEMVPTQYF.

This rearrangement joins TRBV7-9 to TRBJ2-3; tentative D call: TRBD2 (5 bases). Germline assignment: CDR1 SEHNR and CDR2 FQNEAQ (reference sequence). Trimming took off 5 bases at V and 3 bases at J, with 18 bases between the two ends. CDR3 size: 16 residues. The CDR3 loop is CASSPCRGPYTDTQYF. CDR3 nucleotide sequence: TGTGCCAGCAGCCCCTGTAGAGGGCCCTATACAGATACGCAGTATTTT. Variable domain in full (rest from reference TRBV7-9 and TRBJ2-3): DTGVSQNPRHKITKRGQNVTFRCDPISEHNRLYWYRQTLGQGPEFLTYFQNEAQLEKSRLLSDRFSAERPKGSFSTLEIQRTEQGDSAMYLCASSPCRGPYTDTQYFGPGTRLTVL.

The chain links TRBV4-3 to TRBJ1-5; D remains unclear. The germline gives CDR1 LGHNA, CDR2 YSLEER. This CDR3 is built from 15 residues. V lost 0 bases, J lost 7 bases, and 13 bases lay in between. The CDR3, as DNA: TGCGCCAGCAGCCAAGATCGGGGATATAGCCAGCCCCAGCATTTT. It is translated as CASSQDRGYSQPQHF.

This clonotype was detected once. This chain uses TRBV20-1 with TRBJ2-2; D is undetermined. CDR1 is DFQATT, CDR2 SNEGSKA, per germline (reference sequence). The CDR3 runs 10 residues. V lost 3 bases and J 10 bases, leaving 6 bases between the germline ends. The DNA for the CDR3 is TGCAGTGCTAGTTCCGAGGAGCTGTTTTTT. Translation gives CSASSEELFF.

The chain employs TRBV6-1 and TRBJ2-4, with D perhaps matching TRBD2 (6 bases). Germline CDR1 is MNHNS and CDR2 is SASEGT. The length of the CDR3 is 15 residues. The germline V and J ends were trimmed by 2 bases and 0 bases, with 8 bases remaining between them. This CDR3 is CASSEQGLAKNIQYF. In nucleotides, the CDR3 is TGTGCCAGCAGTGAACAGGGACTAGCCAAAAACATTCAGTACTTC.

The chain has TRBV5-1 and TRBJ2-1; 7 bases line up with TRBD1. This CDR3 has 15 residues. V lost 4 bases and J lost 5; bases outside the gene matches: 9. Germline V gene sequence: CDR1 SGHRS, CDR2 YFSETQ. Here the CDR3 DNA reads TGCGCCAGCAGCCCGAGGGGGACAGACCACAATGAGCAGTTCTTC. Translation gives CASSPRGTDHNEQFF.

Ten or more counts support this clonotype. The chain links TRBV10-3 to TRBJ2-7; D may be TRBD2 (5 bases). The CDR3 extends over 15 amino acids. Germline CDR1 and CDR2: ENHRY and SYGVKD. The V end lost 0 bases, the J end lost 1 base, and 10 bases lay between the germline ends. As DNA, the CDR3 is TGTGCCATCAGTGAGTCTTCGTCGGGGTCCTACGAGCAGTACTTC. This encodes CAISESSSGSYEQYF.

This clonotype was recorded many times. This chain connects TRBV5-6 to TRBJ2-3; 9 bases map to TRBD1. Per the germline V gene, CDR1 is SGHDT and CDR2 is YYEEEE. This CDR3 has 16 residues. Unmatched junction bases numbered 12, after V lost 4 bases and J lost 6 bases. The CDR3: CASSPGTGLGWDTQYF. As DNA, the CDR3 is TGTGCCAGCAGCCCCGGGACAGGGCTAGGGTGGGATACGCAGTATTTT.

This clonotype was counted ten times or more. The chain couples TRBV6-2 or TRBV6-3 to TRBJ2-5; 7 bases are shared with TRBD1. CDR1 is MNHEY, CDR2 SVGEGT, per germline. The CDR3 length is 13 residues. J gave up 2 bases and V 7 bases, and 4 bases lay outside the gene matches. As DNA, the CDR3 is TGTGCCAGCAACAGGGACAGACAAGAGACCCAGTACTTC. Amino acid sequence: CASNRDRQETQYF.